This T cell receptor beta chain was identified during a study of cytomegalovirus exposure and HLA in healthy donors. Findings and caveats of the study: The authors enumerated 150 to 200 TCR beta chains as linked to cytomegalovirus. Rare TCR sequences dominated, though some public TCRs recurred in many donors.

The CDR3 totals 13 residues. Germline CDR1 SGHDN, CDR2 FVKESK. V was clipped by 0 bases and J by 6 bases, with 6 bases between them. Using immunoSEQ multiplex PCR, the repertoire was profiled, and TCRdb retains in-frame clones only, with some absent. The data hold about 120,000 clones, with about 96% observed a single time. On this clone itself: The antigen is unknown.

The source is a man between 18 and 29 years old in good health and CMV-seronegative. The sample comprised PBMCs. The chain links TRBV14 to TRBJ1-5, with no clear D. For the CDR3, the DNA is TGTGCCAGCAGCCAAGAACTAGGTCAGCCCCAGCATTTT. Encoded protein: CASSQELGQPQHF.